The rows below give T cell receptor beta chains drawn from one sample of a study of CD8+CD57+ T cells in acquired aplastic anemia. TCRdb used MiXCR to reprocess the reads, holding one entry per CDR3 protein. The sample consists of about 190,000 distinct CDR3 sequences, roughly half of them appearing once. The sequenced sample was sorted CD4+, CD8+, or CD8+CD57+ T cells (not recorded which) from PBMCs. The origin of the receptors is a human donor in good health, serving as a control. Each CDR3 is given with its conserved first and last residue. The D gene is left open where the match is weak. A row's size may be missing; if present it is once, few, many or a size class.

CASSSQGAGETQYF,TGTGCCAGCAGCTCACAGGGGGCGGGGGAGACCCAGTACTTC,TRBJ2-5,many,TRBD1,TRBV7-8
CSALPGETGGNEQYF,TGCAGTGCCCTTCCGGGGGAGACAGGGGGGAACGAGCAGTACTTC,TRBJ2-7,-,TRBD1,TRBV20-1
CASSSTVKFPYEQYF,TGTGCCAGCAGCTCGACAGTTAAGTTTCCCTACGAGCAGTACTTC,TRBJ2-7,many,-,TRBV7-2
CASTLTPGGYYEQYF,TGTGCCAGCACCCTTACCCCAGGGGGATACTACGAGCAGTACTTC,TRBJ2-7,-,TRBD1,TRBV7-2
CSAPSGSYASEQYF,TGCAGTGCTCCCTCGGGTAGTTACGCGTCCGAGCAGTACTTC,TRBJ2-7,-,-,TRBV20-1
CASSVVGGYTEAFF,TGTGCCAGCAGCGTAGTTGGGGGATACACTGAAGCTTTCTTT,TRBJ1-1,-,-,TRBV9
CSAPSFYNSPLHF,TGCAGTGCGCCGAGCTTTTATAATTCACCCCTCCACTTT,TRBJ1-6,many,-,TRBV20-1
CASSKRVNRGGDSPLHF,TGTGCCAGCAGCAAGAGAGTGAACAGGGGTGGCGATTCACCCCTCCACTTT,TRBJ1-6,-,TRBD1,TRBV11-2
CSAREGIYNSPLHF,TGCAGTGCTAGAGAAGGGATCTATAATTCACCCCTCCACTTT,TRBJ1-6,few,-,TRBV20-1
CASSPGQILNYGYTF,TGTGCCAGCAGCCCCGGACAGATCCTAAACTATGGCTACACCTTC,TRBJ1-2,-,-,TRBV5-4
CASSPRPRAGPLYEQYF,TGTGCCAGCAGCCCACGTCCGAGAGCGGGGCCACTTTACGAGCAGTACTTC,TRBJ2-7,many,TRBD2,TRBV28
CACTMGQGANQPQHF,TGTGCCTGTACCATGGGACAGGGGGCTAATCAGCCCCAGCATTTT,TRBJ1-5,-,TRBD1,TRBV19
CASSVTGGVGSPLHF,TGTGCCAGCAGTGTTACCGGGGGCGTAGGATCACCCCTCCACTTT,TRBJ1-6,-,-,TRBV2
CASSGDLGRGGNSPLHF,TGTGCCAGTTCCGGTGATCTGGGGCGGGGAGGTAATTCACCCCTCCACTTT,TRBJ1-6,many,-,TRBV19
CASSQGGGSGETQYF,TGTGCCAGCAGCCAAGGGGGCGGGAGCGGTGAGACCCAGTACTTC,TRBJ2-5,once,-,TRBV7-2
CASSTDSNQPQHF,TGCGCCAGCAGCACGGACAGCAATCAGCCCCAGCATTTT,TRBJ1-5,-,-,TRBV5-1
CASSEWGRGQPQHF,TGTGCCAGCAGTGAATGGGGGCGAGGCCAGCCCCAGCATTTT,TRBJ1-5,many,-,TRBV6-1
CSAHRNYEQYF,TGCAGTGCTCACAGGAACTACGAGCAGTACTTC,TRBJ2-7,-,-,TRBV20-1
CASSPEWGAAYTEAFF,TGTGCCAGCTCACCAGAATGGGGGGCCGCTTACACTGAAGCTTTCTTT,TRBJ1-1,-,-,TRBV18